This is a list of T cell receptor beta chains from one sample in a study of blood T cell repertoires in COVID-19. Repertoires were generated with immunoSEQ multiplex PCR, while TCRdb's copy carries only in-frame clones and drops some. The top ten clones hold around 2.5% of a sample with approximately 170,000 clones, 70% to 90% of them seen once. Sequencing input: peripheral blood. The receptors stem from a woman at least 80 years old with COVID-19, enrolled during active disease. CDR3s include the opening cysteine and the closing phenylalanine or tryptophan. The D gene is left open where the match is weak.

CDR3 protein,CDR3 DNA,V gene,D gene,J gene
CASSVEMGGVSGANVLTF,TGTGCCAGCAGCGTAGAGATGGGGGGAGTCTCTGGGGCCAACGTCCTGACTTTC,TRBV9,-,TRBJ2-6
CASSLQWGRAPETQYF,TGTGCCAGCAGCCTACAGTGGGGGAGGGCCCCTGAGACCCAGTACTTC,TRBV11-2,TRBD2,TRBJ2-5
CASSPHGAGGDTQYF,TGTGCCAGCAGTCCCCACGGAGCCGGGGGAGATACGCAGTATTTT,TRBV28,-,TRBJ2-3
CASSLVAGAFEQYF,TGTGCCAGCAGCTTAGTCGCAGGGGCTTTCGAGCAGTACTTC,TRBV11-2,-,TRBJ2-7
CASSETRTGKETQYF,TGTGCCAGCAGCGAAACAAGGACAGGGAAAGAGACCCAGTACTTC,TRBV9,TRBD1,TRBJ2-5
CASSQTSSEQFF,TGCGCCAGCAGCCAGACTAGTTCTGAGCAGTTCTTC,TRBV5-1,-,TRBJ2-1
CASSFRDGYGYTF,TGTGCCAGTAGCTTCAGGGATGGCTATGGCTACACCTTC,TRBV19,-,TRBJ1-2
CASSQIPSGQGNFGQYF,TGTGCCAGCAGCCAAATTCCTTCGGGACAGGGTAACTTTGGGCAGTACTTC,TRBV3-1/TRBV3-2,TRBD1,TRBJ2-7
CASRRLAGFYNEQFF,TGTGCCAGCAGAAGACTAGCGGGATTCTACAATGAGCAGTTCTTC,TRBV6-5,TRBD2,TRBJ2-1
CASSELMGSFNQPQHF,TGTGCCAGCAGTGAGTTAATGGGCTCATTCAATCAGCCCCAGCATTTT,TRBV6-1,-,TRBJ1-5
CASSLDLASGIYEQYF,TGTGCCAGCAGCTTAGATCTCGCTAGCGGGATCTACGAGCAGTACTTC,TRBV7-6,TRBD2,TRBJ2-7
CASSLDVGQGGGYTF,TGCGCCAGCAGCTTGGACGTGGGACAGGGAGGTGGCTACACCTTC,TRBV5-1,TRBD1,TRBJ1-2
CATSRAPQRTDEQYF,TGTGCCACCAGCAGAGCCCCACAGAGAACCGACGAGCAGTACTTC,TRBV15,-,TRBJ2-7
CASKTYDSSNQPQHF,TGTGCCAGTAAAACCTACGACAGTAGCAATCAGCCCCAGCATTTT,TRBV19,-,TRBJ1-5